This entry lists 7 T cell receptor beta chains sequenced from one sample in a study of blood T cell repertoires in COVID-19. Measured with immunoSEQ multiplex PCR; TCRdb has only the in-frame clones, and not every one. The sample lists 200,000 or so clones, about 85% seen once, with 10% to 11% in the top ten. Sequenced input: PBMCs or T cells enriched from blood (not recorded which). The receptors originated from a young man who had recovered from COVID-19.

The chain has TRBV29-1 and TRBJ1-2; D ambiguous. CDR3 length: 12 amino acids. Trimming pared 7 bases from V and 4 bases from J, leaving 13 bases between. Germline-derived CDR1 and CDR2 are SQVTM and ANQGSEA. The CDR3 loop is CSGGGRRYGYTF. The DNA for the CDR3 is TGCAGCGGTGGCGGGAGACGCTATGGCTACACCTTC.

CDR3 DNA sequence: TGTGCCAGCAGCCCCTGGACAGGGGGCACTGAAGCTTTCTTT. Protein: CASSPWTGGTEAFF. The rearrangement uses TRBV9 and TRBJ1-1; TRBD1 matches at 10 bases. The junction had 4 bases not matched to a gene; V was cut back by 4 bases and J by 4 bases. This CDR3 is 14 amino acids long. Germline V gene sequence: CDR1 SGDLS, CDR2 YYNGEE.

The chain employs TRBV19 and TRBJ1-4, with D possibly matching TRBD1 (5 bases). Germline loops: CDR1 LNHDA, CDR2 SQIVND (reference sequence). V was pared by 4 bases and J by 5 bases, with 14 bases between. CDR3 size: 15 residues. The CDR3 is CASSTAGTENEKLFF. In nucleotides, the CDR3 is TGTGCCAGTAGTACCGCTGGGACTGAAAATGAAAAACTGTTTTTT.

This sequence joins TRBV7-6 and TRBJ2-3; maybe TRBD1 (6 bases). Trimming left V 6 bases short and J 6 bases short, with 19 bases between. Germline CDR1 SGHVS, CDR2 FNYEAQ. The CDR3 has 15 amino acids. This chain's CDR3 is CASRKTGTLVDTQYF. For the CDR3, the DNA is TGTGCCAGCAGAAAGACCGGGACATTGGTGGATACGCAGTATTTT. Complete variable domain (other parts from reference TRBV7-6 and TRBJ2-3): GAGVSQSPRYKVTKRGQDVALRCDPISGHVSLYWYRQALGQGPEFLTYFNYEAQQDKSGLPNDRFSAERPEGSISTLTIQRTEQRDSAMYRCASRKTGTLVDTQYFGPGTRLTVL.

The table lists this clone with a count of one. The chain couples TRBV30 to TRBJ1-6; no firm D call. The germline V and J ends were trimmed by 3 bases and 10 bases, with 13 bases remaining between them. Germline V gene data show CDR1 as GTSNPN and CDR2 as SVGIG (reference sequence). The CDR3 runs to 13 residues. The CDR3 bases are TGTGCCTGGAGGAGAGAGGGCAGGTCACCCCTCCACTTT. It specifies CAWRREGRSPLHF.

The CDR3 loop is CASSPEQAPTPQHF. CDR3 bases: TGTGCCAGCTCACCAGAACAGGCCCCTACGCCCCAGCATTTT. The chain links TRBV18 to TRBJ1-5, with a tentative D call TRBD1 (5 bases). The V end was cut by 2 bases, the J end by 9 bases, with 14 bases between. Germline values: CDR1 KGHSH, CDR2 LQKENI. CDR3 length: 14 residues.

V is TRBV7-9 and J is TRBJ2-7, with D possibly matching TRBD1 (6 bases). Germline values: CDR1 SEHNR, CDR2 FQNEAQ (reference sequence). The CDR3 extends over 13 amino acids. V was cut by 5 bases and J by 1 base, with 9 bases left in between. CDR3 loop: CASSGQMSYEQYF. DNA for the CDR3: TGTGCCAGCAGCGGACAGATGTCCTACGAGCAGTACTTC.